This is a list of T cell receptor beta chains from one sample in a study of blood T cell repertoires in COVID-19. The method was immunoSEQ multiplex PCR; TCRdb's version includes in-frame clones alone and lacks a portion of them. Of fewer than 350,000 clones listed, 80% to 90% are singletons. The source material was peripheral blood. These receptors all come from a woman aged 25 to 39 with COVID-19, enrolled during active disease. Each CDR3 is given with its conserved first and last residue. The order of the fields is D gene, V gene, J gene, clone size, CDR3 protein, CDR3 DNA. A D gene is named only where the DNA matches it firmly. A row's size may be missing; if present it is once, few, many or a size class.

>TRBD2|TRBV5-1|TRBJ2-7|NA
CASSFSGGALISEQYF
TGCGCCAGCAGCTTTAGCGGGGGGGCCCTAATCTCCGAGCAGTACTTC
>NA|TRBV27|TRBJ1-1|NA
CASSSGLRNTEAFF
TGTGCCAGCAGTTCAGGCCTACGGAACACTGAAGCTTTCTTT
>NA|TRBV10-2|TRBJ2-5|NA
CASSEGTVPLETQYF
TGCGCCAGCAGTGAAGGGACTGTCCCCTTAGAGACCCAGTACTTC
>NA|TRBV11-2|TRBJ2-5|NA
CASSFLGVETQYF
TGTGCCAGCAGCTTTTTAGGGGTGGAGACCCAGTACTTC
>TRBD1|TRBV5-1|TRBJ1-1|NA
CASSYRGRTEAFF
TGCGCCAGCAGTTACAGGGGGAGGACTGAAGCTTTCTTT
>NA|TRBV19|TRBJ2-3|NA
CASSATRILYTQYF
TGTGCCAGTAGTGCAACCCGTATACTGTATACGCAGTATTTT
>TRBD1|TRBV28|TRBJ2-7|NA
CASSPPGDRELTYEQYF
TGTGCCAGCAGTCCTCCGGGCGACAGGGAGCTTACCTACGAGCAGTACTTC
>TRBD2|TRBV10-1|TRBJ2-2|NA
CASSKGLASGELFF
TGCGCCAGCAGTAAGGGACTAGCGTCCGGGGAGCTGTTTTTT
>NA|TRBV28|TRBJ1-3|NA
CASSWYSVASGNTIYF
TGTGCCAGCAGTTGGTATTCCGTAGCCTCTGGAAACACCATATATTTT
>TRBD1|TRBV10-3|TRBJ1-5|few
CAISDPGTGALEPQHF
TGTGCCATCAGTGACCCCGGGACAGGGGCCCTTGAGCCCCAGCATTTT
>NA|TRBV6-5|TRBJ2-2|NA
CASSPGLYTGELFF
TGTGCCAGCAGTCCGGGACTCTACACCGGGGAGCTGTTTTTT
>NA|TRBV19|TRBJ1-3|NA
CASRGLNSGNTIYF
TGTGCCAGTAGGGGACTCAACTCTGGAAACACCATATATTTT
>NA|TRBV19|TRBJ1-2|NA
CASSKDINYGYTF
TGTGCCAGTAGTAAGGACATTAACTATGGCTACACCTTC
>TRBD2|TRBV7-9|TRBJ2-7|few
CASSLVRRGAYEQYF
TGTGCCAGCAGCTTAGTTCGGCGGGGGGCCTACGAGCAGTACTTC
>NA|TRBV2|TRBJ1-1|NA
CASGGVRLNTEAFF
TGTGCCAGCGGAGGGGTCCGGCTGAACACTGAAGCTTTCTTT
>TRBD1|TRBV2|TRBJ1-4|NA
CASAERTGYYEKLFF
TGTGCCAGTGCAGAGAGGACAGGGTATTATGAAAAACTGTTTTTT
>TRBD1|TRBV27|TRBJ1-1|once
CASSFEGASTEAFF
TGTGCCAGCAGTTTTGAGGGGGCAAGCACTGAAGCTTTCTTT
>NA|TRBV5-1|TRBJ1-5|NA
CASSPRGGNQPQHF
TGCGCCAGCAGCCCTAGGGGTGGCAATCAGCCCCAGCATTTT
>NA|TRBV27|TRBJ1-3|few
CASSSAGAGNTIYF
TGTGCCAGCTCTTCAGCAGGGGCTGGAAACACCATATATTTT
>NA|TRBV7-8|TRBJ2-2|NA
CASSSPDDRTGELFF
TGTGCCAGCAGCTCTCCGGACGACAGGACCGGGGAGCTGTTTTTT
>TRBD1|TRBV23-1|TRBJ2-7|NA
CASSQSAGLAQGVYEQYF
TGCGCCAGCAGTCAATCGGCAGGATTAGCCCAGGGGGTATACGAGCAGTACTTC
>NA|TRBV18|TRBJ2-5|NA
CASSPYPLGQVQETQYF
TGTGCCAGCTCACCATACCCTTTGGGCCAGGTACAAGAGACCCAGTACTTC
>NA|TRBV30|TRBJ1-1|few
CAWSNWYSAEAFF
TGTGCCTGGAGTAACTGGTATTCTGCTGAAGCTTTCTTT
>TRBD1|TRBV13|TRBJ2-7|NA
CASSFGTGGFYEQYF
TGTGCCAGCAGCTTCGGGACAGGGGGCTTCTACGAGCAGTACTTC
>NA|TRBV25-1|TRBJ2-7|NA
CASIDRLLNYEQYF
TGTGCCAGCATCGACAGGTTACTGAATTACGAGCAGTACTTC
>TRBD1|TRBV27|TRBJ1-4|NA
CASSYRGPDEKLFF
TGTGCCAGCAGTTACAGGGGGCCGGATGAAAAACTGTTTTTT
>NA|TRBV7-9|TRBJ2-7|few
CASSRGTTPYEQYF
TGTGCCAGCAGCCGCGGGACCACCCCCTACGAGCAGTACTTC
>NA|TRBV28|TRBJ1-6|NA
CASSLRGGPNSPLHF
TGTGCCAGCAGTTTGAGAGGGGGACCCAATTCACCCCTCCACTTT
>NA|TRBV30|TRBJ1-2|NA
CAWRAAPQDGRGNYGYTF
TGTGCCTGGAGGGCGGCCCCACAGGACGGCAGGGGCAACTATGGCTACACCTTC
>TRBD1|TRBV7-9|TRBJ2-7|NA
CASSLGTGTGSYEQYF
TGTGCCAGCAGCTTAGGTACCGGGACAGGGTCCTACGAGCAGTACTTC
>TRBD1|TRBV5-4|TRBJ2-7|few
CASSLGDRGPEQYF
TGTGCCAGCAGCTTGGGGGACAGGGGTCCCGAGCAGTACTTC